A single sample is the source of the 6 T cell receptor beta chains below, sequenced in a study of T-cell memory formation after mild COVID-19. TCRdb analysed the 5' RACE reads with MiXCR anew, one entry per CDR3 protein. The table has approximately 260,000 distinct CDR3 sequences, about a sixth seen once; the top ten hold about 21%. The specimen sequenced was PBMCs or a T cell subset sorted from them (not recorded which). These receptors originate from a man between 18 and 29 years old who had mild COVID-19 (a few samples of this study predate the infection). Cell type and time point are not known.

J is TRBJ1-1 and V is TRBV27; TRBD1 is a possible D gene (5 bases). The CDR3 has 14 residues. Germline CDR1 MNHEY, CDR2 SMNVEV (reference sequence). V lost 0 bases and J 4 bases, leaving 9 bases between the germline ends. CDR3 DNA sequence: TGTGCCAGCAGTTTATCGACCCAGGGCACTGAAGCTTTCTTT. It translates to CASSLSTQGTEAFF.

This rearrangement joins TRBV5-1 to TRBJ2-1, with TRBD2 identical over 7 bases. The CDR3 has 13 residues. V lost 1 base to trimming and J lost 8 bases; unmatched junction nucleotides: 3. The germline V gene has CDR1 SGHRS and CDR2 YFSETQ. The CDR3 protein is CASSLRGDDEQFF. The CDR3 coding sequence is TGCGCCAGCAGCTTGCGGGGGGACGATGAGCAGTTCTTC.

V usage is TRBV15 and J usage is TRBJ2-6; possibly TRBD1 for D (6 bases). The CDR3 has 17 amino acids. Per germline, CDR1 LNHNV and CDR2 YYDKDF (reference sequence). The V gene lost 2 bases and the J gene lost 1 base, with 12 bases spanning the gap. As DNA, the CDR3 is TGTGCCACCAGCAGAACAGGGATCCGGTCTGGGGCCAACGTCCTGACTTTC. Amino acids: CATSRTGIRSGANVLTF.

In its sample, this clonotype was seen a few times. The V and J genes are TRBV20-1 and TRBJ1-1; D unresolved. The ends were cut back, 5 bases at V and 2 bases at J, with 18 bases in the middle. The germline CDR1 and CDR2 sequences are DFQATT and SNEGSKA (reference sequence). The CDR3 spans 15 residues. The CDR3 sequence is CSAGGGEARNTEAFF. CDR3 DNA: TGCAGTGCTGGAGGTGGGGAAGCGCGAAACACTGAAGCTTTCTTT.

The V and J genes are TRBV6-6 and TRBJ2-7, with D hard to call. V gave up 0 bases and J gave up 6 bases, with 6 bases separating them. Germline assignment: CDR1 MNHNY and CDR2 SVGAGI (reference sequence). The length of the CDR3 is 12 residues. CDR3 bases: TGTGCCAGCAGTTACTCGTCGCTCGAGCAGTACTTC. This sequence encodes CASSYSSLEQYF.

The J gene is TRBJ2-3, the V gene TRBV30; D remains ambiguous. The CDR3 is made up of 12 amino acids. V lost 3 bases and J 7 bases, leaving 11 bases between the germline ends. The germline gives CDR1 GTSNPN, CDR2 SVGIG (reference sequence). In DNA form, the CDR3 reads TGTGCCTGGAGGTCCGAATTGCATACGCAGTATTTT. Its translation: CAWRSELHTQYF.